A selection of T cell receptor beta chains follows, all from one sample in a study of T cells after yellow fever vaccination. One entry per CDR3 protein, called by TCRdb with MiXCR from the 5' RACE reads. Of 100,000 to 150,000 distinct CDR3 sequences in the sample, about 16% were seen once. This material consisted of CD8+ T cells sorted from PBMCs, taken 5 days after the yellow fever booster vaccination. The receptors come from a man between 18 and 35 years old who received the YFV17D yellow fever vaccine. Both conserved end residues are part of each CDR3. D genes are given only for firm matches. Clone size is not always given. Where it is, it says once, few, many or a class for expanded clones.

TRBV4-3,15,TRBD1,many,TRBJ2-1,TGCGCCAGCAGCCGGAGTCTCCGGGACAGCAATGAGCAGTTCTTC,CASSRSLRDSNEQFF
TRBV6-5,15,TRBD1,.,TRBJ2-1,TGTGCCAGCAGTCCGTGGACAGGGGGCTACAATGAGCAGTTCTTC,CASSPWTGGYNEQFF
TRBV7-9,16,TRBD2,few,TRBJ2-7,TGTGCCAGCAGCTTAACTCTAGCGGGGGGGCTTCGGGAGCAGTACTTC,CASSLTLAGGLREQYF
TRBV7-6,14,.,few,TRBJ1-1,TGTGCCAGCAGCTCGATACGGGGGAACACTGAAGCTTTCTTT,CASSSIRGNTEAFF
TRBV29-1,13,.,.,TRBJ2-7,TGCAGCGTTGAGGAGGGGAAGAGCTACGAGCAGTACTTC,CSVEEGKSYEQYF
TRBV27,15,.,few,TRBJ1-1,TGTGCCAGCACCGCTGTGAGGGGCGCTAACACTGAAGCTTTCTTT,CASTAVRGANTEAFF
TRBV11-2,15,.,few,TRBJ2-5,TGTGCCAGCAGCCCCCGGGGCCGGAGCCAAGAGACCCAGTACTTC,CASSPRGRSQETQYF
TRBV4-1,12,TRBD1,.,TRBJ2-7,TGCGCCAGCAGCTTTACAGGGGACGAGCAGTACTTC,CASSFTGDEQYF
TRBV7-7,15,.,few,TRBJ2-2,TGTGCCAGCAGCGCGTCCGGGGGCCCCACCGGGGAGCTGTTTTTT,CASSASGGPTGELFF
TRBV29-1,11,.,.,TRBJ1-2,TGCAGCGTTGGGTCAGACTATGGCTACACCTTC,CSVGSDYGYTF
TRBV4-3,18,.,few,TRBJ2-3,TGCGCCAGCAGCCAAGATGGCGCAGGGGCAAACCGAAGGGATACGCAGTATTTT,CASSQDGAGANRRDTQYF
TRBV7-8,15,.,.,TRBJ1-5,TGTGCCAGCAGCTTATGGCAGGGCGGCAATCAGCCCCAGCATTTT,CASSLWQGGNQPQHF
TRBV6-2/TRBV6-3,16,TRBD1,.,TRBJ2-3,TGTGCCAGCAGTCGCCTAAAACAGGGGCCGGGAGATACGCAGTATTTT,CASSRLKQGPGDTQYF
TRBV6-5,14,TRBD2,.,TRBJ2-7,TGTGCCAGCAGTTACCTAGCGGGGCGTTTAGAGCAGTACTTC,CASSYLAGRLEQYF
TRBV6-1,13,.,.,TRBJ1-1,TGTGCCAGCAGTGAAGTGGGCGGAACTGAAGCTTTCTTT,CASSEVGGTEAFF
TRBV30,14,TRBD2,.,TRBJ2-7,TGTGCCCGGACGGGGGGACCTAGCTCCTACGAGCAGTACTTC,CARTGGPSSYEQYF
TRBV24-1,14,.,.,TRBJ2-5,TGTGCCACCAGTGGACCGGGTCCCCAAGAGACCCAGTACTTC,CATSGPGPQETQYF
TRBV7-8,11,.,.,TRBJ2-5,TGTGCCAGCAGCCAGCAAGAGACCCAGTACTTC,CASSQQETQYF
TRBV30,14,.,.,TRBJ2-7,TGTGCCTGGAGTGTAGGGGGGGGCTCCTACGAGCAGTACTTC,CAWSVGGGSYEQYF
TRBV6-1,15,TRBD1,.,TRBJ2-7,TGTGCCAGTGAAAACACCGGGACAGGGAGTAGTGTGCAGTACTTC,CASENTGTGSSVQYF
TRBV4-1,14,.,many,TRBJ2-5,TGCGCCAGCAGCCAAGATACGGCGTGGGAGACCCAGTACTTC,CASSQDTAWETQYF
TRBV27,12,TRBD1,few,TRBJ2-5,TGTGCCAGCAGTCGGACAGGAGAGACCCAGTACTTC,CASSRTGETQYF